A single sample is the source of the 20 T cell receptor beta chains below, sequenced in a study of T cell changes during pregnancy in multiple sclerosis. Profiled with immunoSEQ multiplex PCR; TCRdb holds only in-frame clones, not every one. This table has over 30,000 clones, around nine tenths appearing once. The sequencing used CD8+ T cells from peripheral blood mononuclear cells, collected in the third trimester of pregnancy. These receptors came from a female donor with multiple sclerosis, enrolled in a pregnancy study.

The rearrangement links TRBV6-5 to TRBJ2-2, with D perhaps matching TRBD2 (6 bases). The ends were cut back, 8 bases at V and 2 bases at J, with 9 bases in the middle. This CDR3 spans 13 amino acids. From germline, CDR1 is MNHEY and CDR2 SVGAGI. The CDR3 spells CASSGTNTGELFF. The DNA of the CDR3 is TGTGCCAGCTCAGGGACTAACACCGGGGAGCTGTTTTTT.

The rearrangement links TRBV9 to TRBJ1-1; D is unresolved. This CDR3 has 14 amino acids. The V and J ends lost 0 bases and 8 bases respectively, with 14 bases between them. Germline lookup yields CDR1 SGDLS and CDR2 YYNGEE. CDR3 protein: CASSVDEGRREAFF. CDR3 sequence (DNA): TGTGCCAGCAGCGTAGATGAAGGGAGGAGGGAAGCTTTCTTT.

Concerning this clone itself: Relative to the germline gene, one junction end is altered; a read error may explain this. The CDR3 protein is CAISGQRNYEQYF. The CDR3 DNA follows: TGTGCCATCAGTGGACAACGGAACTACGAGCAGTACTTC. This chain links TRBV6-5 with TRBJ2-7, with D possibly matching TRBD1 (5 bases). This CDR3 is 13 amino acids long. The germline V gene encodes CDR1 MNHEY and CDR2 SVGAGI.

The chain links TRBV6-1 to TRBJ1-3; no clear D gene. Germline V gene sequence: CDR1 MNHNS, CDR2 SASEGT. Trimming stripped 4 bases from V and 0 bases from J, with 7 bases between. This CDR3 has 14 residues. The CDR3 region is CASSGFISGNTIYF. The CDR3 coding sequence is TGTGCCAGCAGTGGTTTCATCTCTGGAAACACCATATATTTT.

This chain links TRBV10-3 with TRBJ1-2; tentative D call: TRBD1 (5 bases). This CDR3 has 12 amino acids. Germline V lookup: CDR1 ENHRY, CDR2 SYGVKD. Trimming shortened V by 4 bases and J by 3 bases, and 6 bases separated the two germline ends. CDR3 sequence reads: CAISVGHYGYTF. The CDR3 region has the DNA TGTGCCATCAGTGTGGGGCACTATGGCTACACCTTC.

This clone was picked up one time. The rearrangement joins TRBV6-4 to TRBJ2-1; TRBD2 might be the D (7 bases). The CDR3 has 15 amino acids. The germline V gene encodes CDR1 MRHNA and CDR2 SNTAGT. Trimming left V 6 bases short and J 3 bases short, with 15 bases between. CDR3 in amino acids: CASSNKGGHYNEQFF. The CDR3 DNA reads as TGTGCCAGCAGCAATAAGGGGGGGCACTACAATGAGCAGTTCTTC.

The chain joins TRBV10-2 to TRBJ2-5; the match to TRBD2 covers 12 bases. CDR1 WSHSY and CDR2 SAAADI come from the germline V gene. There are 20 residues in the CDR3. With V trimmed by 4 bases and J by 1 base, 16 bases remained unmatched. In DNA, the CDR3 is TGCGCCAGCAGTGTCGCTAGCGGGGGGGCTGGGACGATCCCCCAAGAGACCCAGTACTTC. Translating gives CASSVASGGAGTIPQETQYF.

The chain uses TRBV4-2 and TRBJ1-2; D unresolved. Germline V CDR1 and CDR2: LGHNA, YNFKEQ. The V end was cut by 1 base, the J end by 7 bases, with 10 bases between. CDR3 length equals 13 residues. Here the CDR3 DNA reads TGTGCCAGCAGCCAAGGTTTTGGCGGTGGCTACACCTTC. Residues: CASSQGFGGGYTF.

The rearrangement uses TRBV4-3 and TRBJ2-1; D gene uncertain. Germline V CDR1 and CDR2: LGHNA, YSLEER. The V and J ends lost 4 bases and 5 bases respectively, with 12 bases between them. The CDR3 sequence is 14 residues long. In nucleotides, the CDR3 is TGCGCCAGCAGCCGCGGTGCCTTTGACAATGAGCAGTTCTTC. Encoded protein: CASSRGAFDNEQFF.

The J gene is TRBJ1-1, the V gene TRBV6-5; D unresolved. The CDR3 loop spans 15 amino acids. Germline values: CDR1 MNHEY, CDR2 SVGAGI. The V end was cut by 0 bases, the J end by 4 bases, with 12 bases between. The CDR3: CASSYSAEILTEAFF. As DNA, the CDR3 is TGTGCCAGCAGTTACTCGGCAGAAATCCTCACTGAAGCTTTCTTT.

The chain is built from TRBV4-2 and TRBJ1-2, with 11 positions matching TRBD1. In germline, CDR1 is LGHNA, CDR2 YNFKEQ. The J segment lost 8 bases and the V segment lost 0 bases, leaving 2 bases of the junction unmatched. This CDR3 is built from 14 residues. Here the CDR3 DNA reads TGTGCCAGCAGCCAAGAGGACAGGGGGCAGGGCTACACCTTC. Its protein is CASSQEDRGQGYTF.

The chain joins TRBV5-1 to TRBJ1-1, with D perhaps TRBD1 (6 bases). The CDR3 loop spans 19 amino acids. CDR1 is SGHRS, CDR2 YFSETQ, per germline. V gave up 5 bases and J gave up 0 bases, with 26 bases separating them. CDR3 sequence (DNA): TGCGCCAGCAGTCTCTACCCCCCCGGGACATCCGGAATGAACACTGAAGCTTTCTTT. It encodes CASSLYPPGTSGMNTEAFF.

The CDR3 DNA is TGCGCCAGCAGCGGCGCGGGACAGGACCCCTACGAGCAGTACTTC. It yields the protein CASSGAGQDPYEQYF. The J gene is TRBJ2-7, the V gene TRBV10-1, with 8 nucleotides matching TRBD1. Germline V lookup: CDR1 WNHNN, CDR2 SYGVQD (reference sequence). The CDR3 is made up of 15 amino acids. J gave up 2 bases and V 6 bases, and 9 bases lay outside the gene matches.

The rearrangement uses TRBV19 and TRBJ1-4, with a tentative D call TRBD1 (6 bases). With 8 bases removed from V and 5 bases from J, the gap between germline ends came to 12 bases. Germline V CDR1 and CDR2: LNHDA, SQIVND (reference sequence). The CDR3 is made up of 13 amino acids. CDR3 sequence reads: CASSSGVNEKLFF. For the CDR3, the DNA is TGTGCCAGTTCCTCAGGGGTGAATGAAAAACTGTTTTTT. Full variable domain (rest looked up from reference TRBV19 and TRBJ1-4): DGGITQSPKYLFRKEGQNVTLSCEQNLNHDAMYWYRQDPGQGLRLIYYSQIVNDFQKGDIAEGYSVSREKKESFPLTVTSAQKNPTAFYLCASSSGVNEKLFFGSGTQLSVL.

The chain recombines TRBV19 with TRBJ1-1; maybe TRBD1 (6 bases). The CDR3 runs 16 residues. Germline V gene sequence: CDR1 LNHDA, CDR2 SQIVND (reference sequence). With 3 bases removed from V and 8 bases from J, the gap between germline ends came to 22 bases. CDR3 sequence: CASSIYQRQAGREAFF. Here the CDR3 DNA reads TGTGCCAGTAGTATTTATCAGCGACAGGCCGGGAGGGAAGCTTTCTTT.

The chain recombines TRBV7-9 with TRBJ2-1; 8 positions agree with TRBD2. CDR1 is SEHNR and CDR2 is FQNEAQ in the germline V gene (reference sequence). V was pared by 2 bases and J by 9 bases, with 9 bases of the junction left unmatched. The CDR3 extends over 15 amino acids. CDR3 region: CASSLKRGGFSEQFF. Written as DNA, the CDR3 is TGTGCCAGCAGCTTAAAACGGGGGGGCTTTAGTGAGCAGTTCTTC.

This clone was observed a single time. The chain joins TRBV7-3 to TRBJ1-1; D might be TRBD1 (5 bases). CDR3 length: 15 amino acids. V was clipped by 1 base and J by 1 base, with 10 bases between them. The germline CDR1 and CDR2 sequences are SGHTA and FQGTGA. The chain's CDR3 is CASSLIGGGNTEAFF. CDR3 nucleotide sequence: TGTGCCAGCAGCTTAATTGGGGGGGGGAACACTGAAGCTTTCTTT.

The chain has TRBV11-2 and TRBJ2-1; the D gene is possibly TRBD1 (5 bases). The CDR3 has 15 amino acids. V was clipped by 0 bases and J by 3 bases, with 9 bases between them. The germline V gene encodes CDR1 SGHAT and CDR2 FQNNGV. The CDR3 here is CASSLDTGNYNEQFF. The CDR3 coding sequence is TGTGCCAGCAGCTTAGATACAGGCAACTACAATGAGCAGTTCTTC.

CDR3 in DNA: TGTGCCAGTAGTATTAGCGGGGGCGCGAACACTGAAGCTTTCTTT. As protein: CASSISGGANTEAFF. The chain recombines TRBV19 with TRBJ1-1; a possible D gene is TRBD1 (6 bases). Deletions cut 3 bases from V and 1 base from J, with 12 bases between. The CDR3 is 15 amino acids. Germline values: CDR1 LNHDA, CDR2 SQIVND (reference sequence).

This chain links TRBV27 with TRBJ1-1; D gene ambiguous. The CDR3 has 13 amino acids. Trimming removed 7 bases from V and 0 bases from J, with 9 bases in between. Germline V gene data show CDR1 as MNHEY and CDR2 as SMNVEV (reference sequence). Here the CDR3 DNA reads TGTGCCAGCAAGCGATCGGTGAACACTGAAGCTTTCTTT. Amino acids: CASKRSVNTEAFF.